The clone carrying this T cell receptor (beta chain) was seen only a few times. The germline V gene has CDR1 SGHRS and CDR2 YFSETQ. The V and J ends lost 3 bases and 0 bases respectively, with 13 bases between them. The CDR3 length is 15 residues. This sample stems from a study of T cells in Graves' hyperthyroidism and ophthalmopathy. Background on the study: The authors collected peripheral blood at initial diagnosis, before any treatment.

There were TCR beta CDR3 regions amplified from RNA transcripts. The study used the HTBI primer set for a first-round RT-PCR of the TCR CDR3. TCRdb itself ran the multiplex PCR reads through MiXCR, one entry per CDR3 protein. Of roughly 720,000 distinct CDR3 sequences in the sample, 17% were seen once. The chain recombines TRBV5-1 with TRBJ2-7; either TRBD1 or TRBD2 may supply D (5 bases each). The sequence was obtained from a man aged 50 or older with Graves' hyperthyroidism. Sequencing used blood. The CDR3 here is CASSSGPTASYEQYF. The DNA of the CDR3 is TGCGCCAGCAGCTCGGGACCGACCGCCTCCTACGAGCAGTACTTC. Full variable domain (missing parts from reference TRBV5-1 and TRBJ2-7): KAGVTQTPRYLIKTRGQQVTLSCSPISGHRSVSWYQQTPGQGLQFLFEYFSETQRNKGNFPGRFSGRQFSNSRSEMNVSTLELGDSALYLCASSSGPTASYEQYFGPGTRLTVT.